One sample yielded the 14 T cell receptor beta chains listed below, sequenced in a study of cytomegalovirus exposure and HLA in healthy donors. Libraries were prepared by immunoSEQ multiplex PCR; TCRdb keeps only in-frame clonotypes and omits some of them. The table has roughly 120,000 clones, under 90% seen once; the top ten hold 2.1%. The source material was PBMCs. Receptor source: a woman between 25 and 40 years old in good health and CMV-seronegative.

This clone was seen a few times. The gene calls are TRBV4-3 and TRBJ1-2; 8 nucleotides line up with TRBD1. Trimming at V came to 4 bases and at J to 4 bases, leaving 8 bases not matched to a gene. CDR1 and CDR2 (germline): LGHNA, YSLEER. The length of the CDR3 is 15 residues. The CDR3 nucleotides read TGCGCCAGCAGCCCGAACGCAGGGGGCTCCTATGGCTACACCTTC. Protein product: CASSPNAGGSYGYTF.

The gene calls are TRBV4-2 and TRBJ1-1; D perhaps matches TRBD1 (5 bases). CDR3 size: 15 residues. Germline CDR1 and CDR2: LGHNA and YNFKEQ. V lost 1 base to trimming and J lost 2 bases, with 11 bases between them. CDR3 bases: TGTGCCAGCAGCCAAGGGGGGGGTACAAACACTGAAGCTTTCTTT. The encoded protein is CASSQGGGTNTEAFF.

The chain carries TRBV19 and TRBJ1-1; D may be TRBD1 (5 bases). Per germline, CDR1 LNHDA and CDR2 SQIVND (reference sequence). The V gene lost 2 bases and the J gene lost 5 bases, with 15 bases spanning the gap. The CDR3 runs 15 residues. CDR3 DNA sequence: TGTGCCAGTAGTATACATTGGGGGGGGTATACTGAAGCTTTCTTT. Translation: CASSIHWGGYTEAFF.

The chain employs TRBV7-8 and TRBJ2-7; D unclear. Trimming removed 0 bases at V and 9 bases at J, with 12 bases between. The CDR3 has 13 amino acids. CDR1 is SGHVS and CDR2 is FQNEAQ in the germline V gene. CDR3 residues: CASSLAEFNGQYF. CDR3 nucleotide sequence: TGTGCCAGCAGCTTAGCGGAGTTCAACGGGCAGTACTTC.

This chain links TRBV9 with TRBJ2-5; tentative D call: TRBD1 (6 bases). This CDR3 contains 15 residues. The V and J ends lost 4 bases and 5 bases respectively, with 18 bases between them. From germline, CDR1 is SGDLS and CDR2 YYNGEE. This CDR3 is CASSPLEGVGETQYF. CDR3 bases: TGTGCCAGCAGCCCCCTTGAGGGGGTAGGCGAGACCCAGTACTTC.

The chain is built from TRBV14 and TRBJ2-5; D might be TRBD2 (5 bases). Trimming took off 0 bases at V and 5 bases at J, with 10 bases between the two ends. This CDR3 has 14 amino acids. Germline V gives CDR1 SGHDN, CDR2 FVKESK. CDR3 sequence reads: CASSQDLREETQYF. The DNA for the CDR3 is TGTGCCAGCAGCCAAGACCTAAGGGAGGAGACCCAGTACTTC.

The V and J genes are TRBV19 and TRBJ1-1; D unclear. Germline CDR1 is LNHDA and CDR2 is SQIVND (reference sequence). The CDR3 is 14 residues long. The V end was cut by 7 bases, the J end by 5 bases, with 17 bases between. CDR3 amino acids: CASKGRGGKTEAFF. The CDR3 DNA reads TGTGCCAGTAAGGGTCGGGGAGGGAAGACTGAAGCTTTCTTT.

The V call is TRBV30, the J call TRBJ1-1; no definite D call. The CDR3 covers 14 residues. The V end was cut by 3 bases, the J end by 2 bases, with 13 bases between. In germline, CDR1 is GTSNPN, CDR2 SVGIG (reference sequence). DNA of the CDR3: TGTGCCTGGAGCCGCTTCCCTAGAAACACTGAAGCTTTCTTT. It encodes CAWSRFPRNTEAFF.

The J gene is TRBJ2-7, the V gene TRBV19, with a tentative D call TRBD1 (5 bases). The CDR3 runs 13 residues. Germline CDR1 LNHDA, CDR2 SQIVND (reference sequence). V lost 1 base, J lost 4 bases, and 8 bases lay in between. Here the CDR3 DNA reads TGTGCCAGTAGTATAGGCAGGGCATACGAGCAGTACTTC. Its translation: CASSIGRAYEQYF.

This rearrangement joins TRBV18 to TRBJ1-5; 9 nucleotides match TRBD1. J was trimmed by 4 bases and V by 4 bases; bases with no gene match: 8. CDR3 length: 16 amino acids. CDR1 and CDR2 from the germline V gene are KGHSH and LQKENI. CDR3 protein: CASSLPIDRGNQPQHF. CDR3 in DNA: TGTGCCAGCTCACTACCAATCGACAGGGGGAATCAGCCCCAGCATTTT. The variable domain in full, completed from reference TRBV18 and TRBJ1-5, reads NAGVMQNPRHLVRRRGQEARLRCSPMKGHSHVYWYRQLPEEGLKFMVYLQKENIIDESGMPKERFSAEFPKEGPSILRIQQVVRGDSAAYFCASSLPIDRGNQPQHFGDGTRLSIL.

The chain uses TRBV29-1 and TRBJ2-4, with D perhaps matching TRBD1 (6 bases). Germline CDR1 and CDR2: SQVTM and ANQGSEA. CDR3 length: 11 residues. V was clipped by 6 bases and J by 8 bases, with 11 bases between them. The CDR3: CSVLNRDIQYF. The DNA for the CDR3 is TGCAGCGTACTGAACAGGGACATTCAGTACTTC.

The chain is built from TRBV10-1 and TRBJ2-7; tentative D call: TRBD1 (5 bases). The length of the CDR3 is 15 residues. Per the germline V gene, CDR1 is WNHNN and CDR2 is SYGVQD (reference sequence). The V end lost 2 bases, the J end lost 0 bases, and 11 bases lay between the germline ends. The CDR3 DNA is TGCGCCAGCAGTGAGGCCCAGGGTACCTCCTACGAGCAGTACTTC. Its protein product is CASSEAQGTSYEQYF.

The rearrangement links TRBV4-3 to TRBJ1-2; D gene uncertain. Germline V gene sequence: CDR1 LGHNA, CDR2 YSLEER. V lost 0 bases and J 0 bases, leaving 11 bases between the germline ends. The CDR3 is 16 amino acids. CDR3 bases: TGCGCCAGCAGCCAAGAGGTGGGCAGAGCTAACTATGGCTACACCTTC. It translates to CASSQEVGRANYGYTF.

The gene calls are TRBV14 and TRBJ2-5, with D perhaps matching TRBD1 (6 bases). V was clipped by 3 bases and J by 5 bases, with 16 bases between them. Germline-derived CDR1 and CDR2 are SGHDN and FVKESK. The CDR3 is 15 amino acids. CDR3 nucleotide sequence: TGTGCCAGCAGCCAGTTACCCCAGGGGCGTGAGACCCAGTACTTC. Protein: CASSQLPQGRETQYF.